These 27 T cell receptor beta chains share one sample of origin, sequenced in a study of cytomegalovirus exposure and HLA in healthy donors. The data were produced by immunoSEQ multiplex PCR, yet TCRdb's version contains in-frame clones alone and is incomplete. Among about 180,000 clones, roughly 85% were seen once, and the ten largest hold 15% to 20%. Source material: PBMCs. These receptors all come from a man aged 18 to 35 in good health and CMV-seropositive.

The V and J genes are TRBV18 and TRBJ1-1, with D perhaps matching TRBD1 (5 bases). This CDR3 comprises 15 residues. Germline CDR1 is KGHSH and CDR2 is LQKENI. The germline V and J ends were trimmed by 4 bases and 0 bases, with 12 bases remaining between them. CDR3 amino acids: CASSLAGSLNTEAFF. The DNA of the CDR3 is TGTGCCAGCTCACTCGCAGGGTCGCTGAACACTGAAGCTTTCTTT.

The V call is TRBV7-6, the J call TRBJ2-3; 8 bases are shared with TRBD1. This CDR3 is 19 amino acids long. V lost 1 base and J lost 6; bases outside the gene matches: 18. Germline CDR1 reads SGHVS; CDR2 reads FNYEAQ. CDR3 residues: CASSLEPYRQGLGEDTQYF. The CDR3 nucleotides read TGTGCCAGCAGCTTAGAGCCCTACAGACAGGGGCTAGGAGAGGATACGCAGTATTTT.

The gene calls are TRBV2 and TRBJ2-5; possible D gene TRBD1, 5 bases. Trimming shortened V by 2 bases and J by 4 bases, and 11 bases separated the two germline ends. CDR1 and CDR2 from the germline V gene are SNHLY and FYNNEI. The CDR3 is 14 residues long. CDR3 coding DNA: TGTGCCAGCAGTGAATTGGGGCGCGGAGAGACCCAGTACTTC. Amino acid sequence: CASSELGRGETQYF.

V gene TRBV19 combines with J gene TRBJ1-1, with unresolved D. The CDR3 totals 15 residues. V was trimmed by 3 bases and J by 1 base, leaving 12 bases between them. Germline CDR1 reads LNHDA; CDR2 reads SQIVND (reference sequence). The CDR3 loop reads CASSILPRGNTEAFF. As DNA, the CDR3 is TGTGCCAGTAGTATTCTCCCCCGGGGGAACACTGAAGCTTTCTTT.

The gene calls are TRBV5-1 and TRBJ2-7; 14 bases are a match to TRBD2. The CDR3 loop spans 17 amino acids. V lost 4 bases to trimming and J lost 5 bases; unmatched junction nucleotides: 11. The germline V gene has CDR1 SGHRS and CDR2 YFSETQ. CDR3 sequence reads: CASSLGTSGRGSDEQYF. CDR3 nucleotides: TGCGCCAGCAGCCTGGGGACTAGCGGGAGAGGAAGCGACGAGCAGTACTTC.

This chain connects TRBV28 to TRBJ2-3, with 7 bases that match TRBD2. The V segment lost 3 bases and the J segment 1 base; nucleotides outside the gene matches: 7. The CDR3 has 16 amino acids. Germline V lookup: CDR1 MDHEN, CDR2 SYDVKM. CDR3 sequence: CASSFLSSGGTDTQYF. CDR3 in DNA: TGTGCCAGCAGTTTTTTATCGAGCGGGGGCACAGATACGCAGTATTTT.

This clone was seen a handful of times. The rearrangement links TRBV27 to TRBJ2-7, with a possible D match to TRBD1 (6 bases). Deletions cut 3 bases from V and 6 bases from J, with 12 bases between. The CDR3 consists of 13 residues. Germline CDR1 MNHEY, CDR2 SMNVEV (reference sequence). CDR3 protein: CASSLNADSEQYF. CDR3 coding DNA: TGTGCCAGCAGTTTGAACGCGGACAGCGAGCAGTACTTC.

The rearrangement links TRBV28 to TRBJ1-1; TRBD1 matches at 7 bases. The junction had 13 bases not matched to a gene; V was cut back by 5 bases and J by 1 base. CDR3 length: 17 residues. Germline CDR1 reads MDHEN; CDR2 reads SYDVKM. The CDR3 bases are TGTGCCAGCAGTCTTATGACAGGGCAGTCTGAGAACACTGAAGCTTTCTTT. Protein: CASSLMTGQSENTEAFF.

This clone was counted a few times. The chain employs TRBV4-2 and TRBJ2-7; D is unresolved. Trimming left V 0 bases short and J 0 bases short, with 9 bases between. The germline gives CDR1 LGHNA, CDR2 YNFKEQ. This CDR3 spans 15 amino acids. The CDR3 loop reads CASSQDIILSYEQYF. The CDR3 DNA reads TGTGCCAGCAGCCAAGATATAATACTCTCCTACGAGCAGTACTTC.

This chain connects TRBV28 to TRBJ2-5; no definite D call. CDR3 size: 14 residues. Trimming took 10 bases from V and 6 from J, leaving 21 bases between them. The germline V gene encodes CDR1 MDHEN and CDR2 SYDVKM. CDR3 in amino acids: CATLLPGSMKTQYF. The DNA for the CDR3 is TGTGCCACCCTCCTTCCGGGTAGCATGAAGACCCAGTACTTC.

The rearrangement joins TRBV30 to TRBJ1-2, with D possibly TRBD1 on 6 matching bases. Germline loops: CDR1 GTSNPN, CDR2 SVGIG (reference sequence). The CDR3 totals 13 residues. V lost 1 base to trimming and J lost 3 bases, with 9 bases between them. CDR3 in amino acids: CAWSEAGDYGYTF. CDR3 bases: TGTGCCTGGAGTGAAGCAGGGGACTATGGCTACACCTTC. Looking up the rest from reference TRBV30 and TRBJ1-2 gives the full variable domain: SQTIHQWPATLVQPVGSPLSLECTVEGTSNPNLYWYRQAAGRGLQLLFYSVGIGQISSEVPQNLSASRPQDRQFILSSKKLLLSDSGFYLCAWSEAGDYGYTFGSGTRLTVV.

There are a few counts of this clone. V gene TRBV19 combines with J gene TRBJ2-3; 7 nucleotides match TRBD1. V dropped 3 bases and J dropped 6; count of bases not matched to a gene: 6. CDR1 and CDR2 (germline): LNHDA, SQIVND (reference sequence). CDR3 length: 14 residues. The CDR3 nucleotides are TGTGCCAGTAGTATCATGAGGGGGCTGGATACGCAGTATTTT. This encodes CASSIMRGLDTQYF.

The chain has TRBV28 and TRBJ2-7; 11 bases match TRBD2. CDR1 is MDHEN, CDR2 SYDVKM, per germline. The CDR3 contains 16 residues. V shed 3 bases and J 3 bases; nucleotides not matched to a gene: 7. CDR3 residues: CASSFFPGLADYEQYF. For the CDR3, the DNA is TGTGCCAGCAGTTTTTTCCCGGGACTAGCGGACTACGAGCAGTACTTC.

The rearrangement uses TRBV11-3 and TRBJ2-1; maybe TRBD1 (6 bases). Deletions cut 3 bases from V and 9 bases from J, with 12 bases between. The CDR3 contains 13 residues. Germline lookup yields CDR1 SGHNT and CDR2 YENEEA. For the CDR3, the DNA is TGTGCCAGCAGCTTCACAGGGAATGGTGAGCAGTTCTTC. Translation: CASSFTGNGEQFF.

The V gene is TRBV7-8, the J gene TRBJ2-7; 8 bases map to TRBD2. Germline V gene data show CDR1 as SGHVS and CDR2 as FQNEAQ. Trimming took 0 bases from V and 1 from J; bases not matched to a gene: 2. The CDR3 covers 15 residues. In nucleotides, the CDR3 is TGTGCCAGCAGCTTAGCGCGCGGGAGGTCCTACGAGCAGTACTTC. It translates to CASSLARGRSYEQYF.

This chain uses TRBV4-1 with TRBJ1-1; D unresolved. This CDR3 comprises 15 residues. The germline CDR1 and CDR2 sequences are MGHRA and YSYEKL. Trimming removed 0 bases from V and 3 bases from J, with 11 bases in between. The CDR3 region is CASSQEGHGDTEAFF. Here the CDR3 DNA reads TGCGCCAGCAGCCAAGAAGGGCACGGGGACACTGAAGCTTTCTTT.

V gene TRBV19 combines with J gene TRBJ1-5; 9 bases map to TRBD1. V gave up 7 bases and J gave up 1 base; unmatched junction bases: 5. The CDR3 extends over 15 amino acids. The V gene's germline CDR1 is LNHDA and CDR2 SQIVND (reference sequence). This CDR3 is CASTLDRGSNQPQHF. CDR3 DNA sequence: TGTGCCAGTACCCTGGACAGGGGCAGCAATCAGCCCCAGCATTTT.

This clone has just one count. J is TRBJ2-1 and V is TRBV15; tentatively, D is TRBD1 (6 bases). V was pared by 1 base and J by 9 bases, with 7 bases between. The length of the CDR3 is 12 residues. In germline, CDR1 is LNHNV, CDR2 YYDKDF (reference sequence). The CDR3 region has the DNA TGTGCCACCAGCAGAGCAGGGGTTGAGCAGTTCTTC. Translation gives CATSRAGVEQFF.

This chain connects TRBV5-1 to TRBJ2-1; 11 positions match TRBD2. From germline, CDR1 is SGHRS and CDR2 YFSETQ. V dropped 0 bases and J dropped 15; count of bases not matched to a gene: 8. There are 14 residues in the CDR3. Written as DNA, the CDR3 is TGCGCCAGCAGCTTGGACGTTAGCGGGGGGGCGGGGTTCTTC. This encodes CASSLDVSGGAGFF.

The V call is TRBV6-5, the J call TRBJ2-7; maybe TRBD1 (5 bases). Trimming took off 7 bases at V and 3 bases at J, with 13 bases between the two ends. Germline assignment: CDR1 MNHEY and CDR2 SVGAGI. This CDR3 spans 13 amino acids. In DNA, the CDR3 is TGTGCCAGCACCGAGACAGACCTCTACGAGCAGTACTTC. Protein sequence: CASTETDLYEQYF.

CDR3 residues: CASWTGNTGELFF. CDR3 in DNA: TGTGCCAGTTGGACAGGGAACACCGGGGAGCTGTTTTTT. This chain joins TRBV28 and TRBJ2-2; 7 bases align to TRBD1. The CDR3 consists of 13 residues. Germline values: CDR1 MDHEN, CDR2 SYDVKM. Unmatched junction bases numbered 2, after V lost 9 bases and J lost 1 base.

In its sample, this clone was seen a few times. The chain links TRBV27 to TRBJ2-1; 7 nucleotides match TRBD2. V trimming: 4 bases; J trimming: 6 bases; junction bases outside the gene matches: 9. Per germline, CDR1 MNHEY and CDR2 SMNVEV (reference sequence). The CDR3 runs to 15 residues. DNA for the CDR3: TGTGCCAGCAGTTCCTCGGGCGCGGGGGTCAATGAGCAGTTCTTC. Protein sequence: CASSSSGAGVNEQFF.

This sequence joins TRBV9 and TRBJ2-1, with D hard to call. Germline values: CDR1 SGDLS, CDR2 YYNGEE. This CDR3 comprises 14 residues. V lost 0 bases and J lost 4, with 8 bases in between. The CDR3 loop is CASSVDSIYNEQFF. CDR3 DNA sequence: TGTGCCAGCAGCGTAGACAGTATTTACAATGAGCAGTTCTTC.

CDR3 amino acids: CASSPPSTDTQYF. The CDR3 bases are TGTGCCAGCTCACCCCCTAGCACAGATACGCAGTATTTT. The rearrangement links TRBV18 to TRBJ2-3; no reliable D call. Germline CDR1 is KGHSH and CDR2 is LQKENI. The CDR3 consists of 13 residues. The V gene lost 3 bases and the J gene lost 0 bases, with 4 bases spanning the gap.

V and J are TRBV5-1 and TRBJ2-3; 9 nucleotides match TRBD2. The CDR3 is made up of 18 amino acids. Germline CDR1 reads SGHRS; CDR2 reads YFSETQ. The V and J ends lost 1 base and 0 bases, in that order; junction bases with no gene match: 9. The CDR3 region has the DNA TGCGCCAGCAGCTTGAGAGCGGGAGGCCTCTCTAGCACAGATACGCAGTATTTT. This translates into CASSLRAGGLSSTDTQYF.

The CDR3 nucleotides read TGTGCCAGCAGCTGGGGGGACAGAGCCTACGAGCAGTACTTC. As protein: CASSWGDRAYEQYF. The V and J genes are TRBV11-2 and TRBJ2-7; D perhaps matches TRBD1 (7 bases). V lost 4 bases and J lost 2, with 12 bases in between. This CDR3 comprises 14 residues. Germline assignment: CDR1 SGHAT and CDR2 FQNNGV.

The V gene is TRBV11-2, the J gene TRBJ2-7; 13 bases line up with TRBD2. From germline, CDR1 is SGHAT and CDR2 FQNNGV. There are 14 residues in the CDR3. Trimming at V came to 8 bases and at J to 1 base, leaving 2 bases not matched to a gene. The CDR3 loop is CASAGLAGSYEQYF. For the CDR3, the DNA is TGTGCCAGCGCGGGACTAGCGGGGTCCTACGAGCAGTACTTC.